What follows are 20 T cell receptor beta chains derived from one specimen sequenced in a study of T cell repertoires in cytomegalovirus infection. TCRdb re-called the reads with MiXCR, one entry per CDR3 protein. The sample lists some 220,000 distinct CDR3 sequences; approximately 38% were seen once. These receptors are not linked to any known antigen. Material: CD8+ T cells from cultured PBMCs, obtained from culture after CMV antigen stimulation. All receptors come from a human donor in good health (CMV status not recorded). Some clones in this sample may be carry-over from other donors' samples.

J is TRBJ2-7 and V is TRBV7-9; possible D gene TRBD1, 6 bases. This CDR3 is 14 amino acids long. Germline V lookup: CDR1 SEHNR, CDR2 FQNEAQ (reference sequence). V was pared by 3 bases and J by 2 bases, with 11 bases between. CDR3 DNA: TGTGCCAGCAGCTTCGGCCCAGGGGCCTACGAGCAGTACTTC. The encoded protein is CASSFGPGAYEQYF.

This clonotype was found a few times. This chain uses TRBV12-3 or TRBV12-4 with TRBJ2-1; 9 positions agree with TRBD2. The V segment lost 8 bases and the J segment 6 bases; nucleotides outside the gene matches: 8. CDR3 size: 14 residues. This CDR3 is CASGPGLASNEQFF. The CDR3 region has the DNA TGTGCCAGCGGACCGGGACTAGCTAGCAATGAGCAGTTCTTC.

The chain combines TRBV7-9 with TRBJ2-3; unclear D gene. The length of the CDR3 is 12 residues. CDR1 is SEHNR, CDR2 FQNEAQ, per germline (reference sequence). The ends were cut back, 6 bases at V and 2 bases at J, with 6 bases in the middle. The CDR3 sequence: CASRFNTDTQYF. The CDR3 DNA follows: TGTGCCAGCAGGTTTAACACAGATACGCAGTATTTT. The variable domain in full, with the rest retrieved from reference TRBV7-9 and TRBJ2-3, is DTGVSQNPRHKITKRGQNVTFRCDPISEHNRLYWYRQTLGQGPEFLTYFQNEAQLEKSRLLSDRFSAERPKGSFSTLEIQRTEQGDSAMYLCASRFNTDTQYFGPGTRLTVL.

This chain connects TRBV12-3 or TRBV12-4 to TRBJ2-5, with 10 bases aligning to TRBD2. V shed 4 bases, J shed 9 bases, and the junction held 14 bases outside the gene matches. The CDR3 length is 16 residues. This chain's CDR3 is CASSSWTSGPGKAQYF. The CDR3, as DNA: TGTGCCAGCAGTTCCTGGACTAGCGGACCTGGGAAGGCCCAGTACTTC.

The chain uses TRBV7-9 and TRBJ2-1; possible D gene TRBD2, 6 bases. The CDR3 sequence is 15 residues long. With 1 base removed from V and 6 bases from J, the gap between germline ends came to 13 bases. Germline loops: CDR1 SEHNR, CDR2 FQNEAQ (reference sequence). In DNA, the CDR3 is TGTGCCAGCAGCTTAGTCCCTAGCGAGATCAATGAGCAGTTCTTC. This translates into CASSLVPSEINEQFF. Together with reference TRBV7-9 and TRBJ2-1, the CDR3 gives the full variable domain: DTGVSQNPRHKITKRGQNVTFRCDPISEHNRLYWYRQTLGQGPEFLTYFQNEAQLEKSRLLSDRFSAERPKGSFSTLEIQRTEQGDSAMYLCASSLVPSEINEQFFGPGTRLTVL.

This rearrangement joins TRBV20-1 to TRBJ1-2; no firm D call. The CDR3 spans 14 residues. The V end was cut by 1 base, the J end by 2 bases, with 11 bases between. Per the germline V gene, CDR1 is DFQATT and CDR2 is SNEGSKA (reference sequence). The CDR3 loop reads CSARATPSNYGYTF. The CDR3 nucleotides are TGCAGTGCTAGAGCCACACCTTCAAACTATGGCTACACCTTC.

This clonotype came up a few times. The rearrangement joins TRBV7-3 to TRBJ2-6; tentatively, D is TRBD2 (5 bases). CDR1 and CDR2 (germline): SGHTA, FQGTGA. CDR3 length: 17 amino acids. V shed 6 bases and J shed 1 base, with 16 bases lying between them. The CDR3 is CASRIVGVRSGANVLTF. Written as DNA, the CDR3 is TGTGCCAGCAGGATCGTGGGAGTCAGATCTGGGGCCAACGTCCTGACTTTC.

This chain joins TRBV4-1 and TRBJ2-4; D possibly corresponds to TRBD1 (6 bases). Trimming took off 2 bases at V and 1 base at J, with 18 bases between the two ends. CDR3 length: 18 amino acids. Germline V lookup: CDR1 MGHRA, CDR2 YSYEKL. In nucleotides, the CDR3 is TGCGCCAGCAGCCAACCGGGACAACGTATTGTGGCCAAAAACATTCAGTACTTC. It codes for CASSQPGQRIVAKNIQYF.

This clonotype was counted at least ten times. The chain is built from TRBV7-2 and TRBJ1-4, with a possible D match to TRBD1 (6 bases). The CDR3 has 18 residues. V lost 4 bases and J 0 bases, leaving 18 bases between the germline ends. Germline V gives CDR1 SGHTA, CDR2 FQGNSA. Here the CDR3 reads CASSSRTALFPTNEKLFF. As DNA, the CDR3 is TGTGCCAGCAGCTCGCGGACAGCATTGTTTCCAACTAATGAAAAACTGTTTTTT.

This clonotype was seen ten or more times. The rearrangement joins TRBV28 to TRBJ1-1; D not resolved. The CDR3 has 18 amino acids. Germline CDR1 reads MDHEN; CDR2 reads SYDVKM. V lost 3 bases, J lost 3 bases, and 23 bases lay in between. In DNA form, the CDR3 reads TGTGCCAGCAGTTTCCCCGGGCCCGTTTTCCCAAAGGACACTGAAGCTTTCTTT. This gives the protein CASSFPGPVFPKDTEAFF.

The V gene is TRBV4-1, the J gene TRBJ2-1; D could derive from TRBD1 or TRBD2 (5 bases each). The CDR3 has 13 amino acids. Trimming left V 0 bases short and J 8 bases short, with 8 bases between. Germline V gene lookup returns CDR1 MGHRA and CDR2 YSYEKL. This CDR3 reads CASSQDRGHEQFF. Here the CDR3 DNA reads TGCGCCAGCAGCCAAGATAGGGGACATGAGCAGTTCTTC.

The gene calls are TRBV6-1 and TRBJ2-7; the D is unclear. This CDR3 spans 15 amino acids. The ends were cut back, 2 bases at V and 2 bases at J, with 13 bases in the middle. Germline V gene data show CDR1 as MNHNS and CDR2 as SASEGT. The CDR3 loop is CASSEFSTATYEQYF. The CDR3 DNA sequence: TGTGCCAGCAGTGAATTCAGTACAGCTACCTACGAGCAGTACTTC.

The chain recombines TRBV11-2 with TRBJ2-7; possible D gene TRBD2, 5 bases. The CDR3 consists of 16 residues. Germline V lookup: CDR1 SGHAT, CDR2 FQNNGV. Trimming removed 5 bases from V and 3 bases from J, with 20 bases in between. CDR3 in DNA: TGTGCCAGCAGCCCCCCCTTAGTAGCGAGGGTCTACGAGCAGTACTTC. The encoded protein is CASSPPLVARVYEQYF.

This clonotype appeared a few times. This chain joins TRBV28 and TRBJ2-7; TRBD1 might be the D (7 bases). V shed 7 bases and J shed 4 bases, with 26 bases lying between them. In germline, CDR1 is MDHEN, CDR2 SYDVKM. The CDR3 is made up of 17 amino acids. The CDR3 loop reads CASTPIPHRGGNYEQYF. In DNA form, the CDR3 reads TGTGCCAGCACCCCGATTCCTCACAGGGGAGGTAATTACGAGCAGTACTTC.

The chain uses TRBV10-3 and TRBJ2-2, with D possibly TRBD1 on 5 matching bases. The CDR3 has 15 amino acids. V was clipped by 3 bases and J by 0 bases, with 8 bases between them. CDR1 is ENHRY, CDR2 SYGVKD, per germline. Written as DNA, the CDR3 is TGTGCCATCAGTGAAGCCAGGGCGAACACCGGGGAGCTGTTTTTT. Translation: CAISEARANTGELFF.

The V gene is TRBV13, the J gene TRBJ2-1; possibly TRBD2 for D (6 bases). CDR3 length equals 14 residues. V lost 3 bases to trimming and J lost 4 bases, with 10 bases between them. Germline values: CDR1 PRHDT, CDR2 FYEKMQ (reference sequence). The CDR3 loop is CASSFTGGYNEQFF. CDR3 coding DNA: TGTGCCAGCAGCTTTACAGGAGGGTACAATGAGCAGTTCTTC.

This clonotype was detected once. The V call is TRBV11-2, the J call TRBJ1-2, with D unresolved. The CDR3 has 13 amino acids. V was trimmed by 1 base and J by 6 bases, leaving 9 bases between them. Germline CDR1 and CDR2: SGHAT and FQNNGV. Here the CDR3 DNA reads TGTGCCAGCAGCTTAGCCGGGCCAGATGGCTACACCTTC. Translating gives CASSLAGPDGYTF.

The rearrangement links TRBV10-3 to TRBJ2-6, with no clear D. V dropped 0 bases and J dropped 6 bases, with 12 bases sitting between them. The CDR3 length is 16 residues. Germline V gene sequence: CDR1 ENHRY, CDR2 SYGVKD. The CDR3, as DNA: TGTGCCATCAGTGAGTCTGGCGGACCTGAGGCCAACGTCCTGACTTTC. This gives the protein CAISESGGPEANVLTF.

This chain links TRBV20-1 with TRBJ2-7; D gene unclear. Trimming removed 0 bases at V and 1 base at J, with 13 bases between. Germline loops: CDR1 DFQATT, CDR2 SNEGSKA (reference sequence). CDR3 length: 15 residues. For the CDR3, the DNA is TGCAGTGCTAGAGATCAGCAGGTGGCGTCCTACGAGCAGTACTTC. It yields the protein CSARDQQVASYEQYF.

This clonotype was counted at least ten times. CDR3 DNA: TGTGCCAGCAGCTTAGGCTACCTAGAGGGGATCGTGACCCAGTACTTC. This codes for CASSLGYLEGIVTQYF. The chain carries TRBV7-8 and TRBJ2-5; D might be TRBD1 or TRBD2, each matching 5 bases. Germline values: CDR1 SGHVS, CDR2 FQNEAQ. There are 16 residues in the CDR3. V lost 1 base to trimming and J lost 7 bases, with 19 bases between them.